The 3 T cell receptor beta chains below all came from one sample that was sequenced in a study of cytomegalovirus exposure and HLA in healthy donors (TCRdb year 2017). The protocol used for the library was the immunoSEQ multiplex PCR assay. The multiplex PCR relied on a mix of 60 forward primers for TCR Vbeta segments and 13 reverse primers for TCR Jbeta segments. The table was pulled from immuneACCESS by TCRdb, which kept in-frame rearrangements only. Such tables lose some clones; where checked, under half of the loss comes from unresolved V genes, and the rest has no known cause. For this sample there are over 100,000 clones; approximately 71% appear just once. 5.4% of the sample rests with the top ten. The source material was PBMCs. Receptor source: a woman aged 70-85 years in good health and CMV-seropositive.

The chain combines TRBV6-1 with TRBJ1-1, with 8 bases lining up with TRBD1. Germline CDR1 reads MNHNS; CDR2 reads SASEGT. The junction had 7 bases not matched to a gene; V was cut back by 4 bases and J by 3 bases. This CDR3 has 15 residues. The chain's CDR3 is CASSAQGGLDTEAFF. Here the CDR3 DNA reads TGTGCCAGCAGTGCACAGGGGGGTCTGGACACTGAAGCTTTCTTT.

This clone has only one observation. CDR3: CASSLGLAGTDTQYF. In DNA form, the CDR3 reads TGCGCCAGCAGCTTGGGACTAGCGGGCACAGATACGCAGTATTTT. The chain employs TRBV5-1 and TRBJ2-3; TRBD2 aligns across 9 bases. The CDR3 contains 15 residues. V gave up 0 bases and J gave up 1 base; unmatched junction bases: 0. Germline assignment: CDR1 SGHRS and CDR2 YFSETQ.

This chain connects TRBV5-1 to TRBJ1-1; D is possibly TRBD1 (6 bases). Trimming removed 5 bases from V and 1 base from J, with 15 bases in between. Germline values: CDR1 SGHRS, CDR2 YFSETQ. The CDR3 is made up of 15 amino acids. CDR3 bases: TGCGCCAGCAGACTTCGGTGGACAGAGAACACTGAAGCTTTCTTT. It translates to CASRLRWTENTEAFF.